This TCR beta chain was retrieved from a study of blood T cell repertoires in COVID-19. At the level of the study: PBMCs, B-cell-depleted T cells, or T cells provided the cDNA or gDNA that made up the material.

In the authors' workflow: For nucleated cells, counts were estimated from reference gene primer amplification. TCRdb keeps only in-frame clones here, not all; method: immunoSEQ multiplex PCR. Clone size and the V and J calls come from that table; the DNA yielded D and trimming. The data show about 140,000 clones, about 87% seen once. V lost 6 bases, J lost 9 bases, and 20 bases stayed unmatched. The CDR3 has 18 residues. The V gene's germline CDR1 is SNHLY and CDR2 FYNNEI. Cohorts were assigned according to the clinical history that participants reported. This TCR derives from a man aged 55 to 70 who had recovered from COVID-19. The sequenced material came from PBMCs or T cells enriched from blood (not recorded which). The chain recombines TRBV2 with TRBJ2-2; the match to TRBD2 covers 9 bases. DNA of the CDR3: TGTGCCAGCAGACAGAGACAGGGCGGGGGACTAGCTTCTAGGGAGCTGTTTTTT. Protein: CASRQRQGGGLASRELFF.